There are a few counts of the clone carrying this T cell receptor beta chain. This record comes from a study of shared clonotypes between healthy human individuals. Clones were read by immunoSEQ multiplex PCR, and TCRdb kept only the in-frame ones, dropping some. The sample has roughly 2.5 million clones, approximately 94% seen once; the top ten hold 0.11% to 0.15%. The V gene's germline CDR1 is SGHNT and CDR2 YYREEE (reference sequence). The CDR3 length is 14 residues. V lost 4 bases to trimming and J lost 1 base; unmatched junction nucleotides: 2. The V gene is TRBV5-4, the J gene TRBJ1-1, with TRBD1 identical over 9 bases. The source material was naive CD4+ T cells sorted from blood. The subset was: CD45RA+ positively selected. The clonotype originates from a man between 18 and 29 years old in good health. The CDR3 DNA reads TGTGCCAGCAGCCAGGACAGGGGGAACACTGAAGCTTTCTTT. This sequence encodes CASSQDRGNTEAFF.